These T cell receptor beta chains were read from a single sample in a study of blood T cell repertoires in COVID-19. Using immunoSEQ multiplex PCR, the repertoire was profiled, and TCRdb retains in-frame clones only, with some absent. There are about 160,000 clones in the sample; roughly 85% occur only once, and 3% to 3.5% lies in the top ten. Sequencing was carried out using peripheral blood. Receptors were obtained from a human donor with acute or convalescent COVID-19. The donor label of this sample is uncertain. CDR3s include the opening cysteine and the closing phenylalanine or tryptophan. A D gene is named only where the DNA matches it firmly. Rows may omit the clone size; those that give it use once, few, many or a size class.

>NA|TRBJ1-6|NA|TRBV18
CASSRPGSGEPLHF
TGTGCCAGCTCACGCCCGGGCTCCGGGGAACCCCTCCACTTT
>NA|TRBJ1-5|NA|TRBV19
CASRRSTLSEPQHF
TGTGCCAGTAGACGCTCTACTTTGTCGGAGCCCCAGCATTTT
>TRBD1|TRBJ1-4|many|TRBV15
CATSREREQGVEKLFF
TGTGCCACCAGCAGAGAACGGGAACAGGGGGTAGAAAAACTGTTTTTT
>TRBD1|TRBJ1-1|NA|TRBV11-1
CASSSTGTGGEVAFF
TGTGCCAGCAGTTCGACCGGGACAGGGGGCGAGGTAGCTTTCTTT
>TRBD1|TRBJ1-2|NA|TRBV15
CATSTRGGSGYTF
TGTGCCACCAGCACCAGAGGGGGCAGTGGCTACACCTTC
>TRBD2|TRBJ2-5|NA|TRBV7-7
CASSPGLAGALQETQYF
TGTGCCAGCAGCCCCGGGCTAGCGGGGGCCCTCCAAGAGACCCAGTACTTC
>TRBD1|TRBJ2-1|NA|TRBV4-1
CASARGQGGNEQFF
TGCGCCAGCGCCCGTGGACAGGGCGGCAATGAGCAGTTCTTC
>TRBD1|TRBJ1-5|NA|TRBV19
CASSSRDSRSNQPQHF
TGTGCCAGTAGTAGCCGGGACAGCCGAAGCAATCAGCCCCAGCATTTT
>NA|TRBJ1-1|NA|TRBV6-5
CASSYSGGNTEAFF
TGTGCCAGCAGTTACTCCGGGGGGAACACTGAAGCTTTCTTT
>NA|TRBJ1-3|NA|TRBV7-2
CASSLPTVREPTNTIYF
TGTGCCAGCAGCCTCCCGACAGTCAGGGAACCTACAAACACCATATATTTT
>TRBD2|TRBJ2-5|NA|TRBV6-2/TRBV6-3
CASSLPAGRQETQYF
TGTGCCAGCAGTTTACCAGCGGGACGCCAAGAGACCCAGTACTTC
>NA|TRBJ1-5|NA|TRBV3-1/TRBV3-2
CASSQVPGANQPQHF
TGTGCCAGCAGCCAAGTACCAGGGGCGAATCAGCCCCAGCATTTT
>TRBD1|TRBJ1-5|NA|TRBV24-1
CATSDGTASNQPQHF
TGTGCCACCAGTGACGGGACAGCTAGCAATCAGCCCCAGCATTTT
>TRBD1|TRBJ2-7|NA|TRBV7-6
CASSPRKGTVSYEQYF
TGTGCCAGCAGCCCAAGGAAGGGGACAGTAAGCTACGAGCAGTACTTC
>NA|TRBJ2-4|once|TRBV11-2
CASSFPVLGAAKNIQYF
TGTGCCAGCAGCTTCCCGGTTTTAGGGGCGGCCAAAAACATTCAGTACTTC
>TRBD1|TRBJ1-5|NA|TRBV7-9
CASSLGRDSLDSNQPQHF
TGTGCCAGCAGCTTAGGTAGGGACAGTCTGGATAGCAATCAGCCCCAGCATTTT
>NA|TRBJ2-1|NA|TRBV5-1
CASRGEYNEQFF
TGCGCCAGCAGGGGAGAATACAATGAGCAGTTCTTC
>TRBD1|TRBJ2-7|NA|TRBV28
CASNPPRTGPVSYEQYF
TGTGCCAGCAACCCCCCCCGGACAGGGCCTGTCTCCTACGAGCAGTACTTC
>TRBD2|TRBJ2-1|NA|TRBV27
CASSLRGGRGEQFF
TGTGCCAGCAGTTTACGGGGGGGACGAGGTGAGCAGTTCTTC
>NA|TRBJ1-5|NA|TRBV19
CASSVQVLDSNQPQHF
TGTGCCAGTAGCGTACAGGTGCTTGATAGCAATCAGCCCCAGCATTTT
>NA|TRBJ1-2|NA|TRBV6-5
CASSFLVGGSYNGYTF
TGTGCCAGCAGTTTCTTGGTGGGGGGGAGTTATAATGGCTACACCTTC
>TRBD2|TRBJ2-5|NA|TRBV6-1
CASSEVGGGAARGAQYF
TGTGCCAGCAGTGAAGTCGGCGGGGGGGCCGCCCGGGGGGCCCAGTACTTC
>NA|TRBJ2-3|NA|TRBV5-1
CASSSSKPTDTQYF
TGCGCCAGCAGCTCCTCAAAGCCGACAGATACGCAGTATTTT
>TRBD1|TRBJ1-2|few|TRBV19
CASISRDRGIGYTF
TGTGCCAGTATATCCAGGGACAGGGGAATTGGCTACACCTTC
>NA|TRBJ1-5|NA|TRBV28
CASSLGQNSNQPQHF
TGTGCCAGCAGTTTAGGTCAGAATAGCAATCAGCCCCAGCATTTT
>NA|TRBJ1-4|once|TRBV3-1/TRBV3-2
CASSQEKPPGLTF
TGTGCCAGCAGCCAAGAAAAGCCTCCGGGACTGACTTTT